This T cell receptor (beta chain) comes out of a study of T-cell reconstitution after alpha-beta-depleted transplantation in children (dated by TCRdb to about 2016). For the wider study: Using TCR repertoire profiling, the study followed T-cell immune reconstitution in a quantitative way in children after TCRalphabeta/CD19-depleted allogeneic hematopoietic cell transplantation.

Libraries were constructed by PCR. Sequencing instrument: Illumina HiSeq 2500. TCR libraries were prepared with molecular barcoding, using unique molecular identifiers to normalize TCRbeta repertoire quantification. The public sequencing data were trimmed at Q25 with fastp and processed into clonotypes with MiXCR by TCRdb, which kept only in-frame beta chains. Each entry is one CDR3 protein sequence, shown with its most common DNA and genes. Within this sample are 450,000 to 700,000 distinct CDR3 sequences, with more than 20% of them counted one time only. In total, the top ten clones hold 30% to 45% of the sample. Explained via the paper, the treatment or condition label denotes: allogeneic hematopoietic cell transplantation with graft depleted of TCRalphabeta T cells and CD19 B cells. The children who served as transplant recipients had been given grafts of TCRalphabeta/CD19-depleted allogeneic hematopoietic cells.

Summary of the overall study and its limitations: The high TCRbeta diversity at day 60 in some patients was ascribed to recipient T cells and intrathymic progenitors that had survived conditioning. The frequencies of hyperexpanded clones fell over the following months, and after one year, T-cell counts and TCRbeta diversity were mostly attributed to newly produced T cells. The apparently early recovery of alphabetaT-cell counts about two months after transplant reportedly depended on only several hundred rapidly expanded clones that came from non-depleted graft cells.

In the case of this clonotype: No cognate antigen has been identified for it. Qualities for individual bases were not recorded, and no much larger clone is one base off.

Counted from cysteine to phenylalanine, this CDR3 has 14 amino acids. The only DNA kept is the CDR3, 42 bases in frame from the first base. Based on the germline V gene (reference sequence), the CDR1 and CDR2 sequences are MNHEY and SMNVEV. Trimming removed 3 bases from V and 4 bases from J, leaving 13 bases between the germline ends. The TCR was taken from a boy under two years old with Wiskott-Aldrich syndrome, due to receive a stem cell transplant. This specimen consisted of PBMCs, obtained before TCRalphabeta/CD19-depleted stem cell transplant. The chain joins TRBV27 to TRBJ2-7; the D segment could be TRBD2, given 6 matching bases. The bases read TGTGCCAGCAGTTTGATCGGGAGAGGATACGAGCAGTACTTC. Protein translation: CASSLIGRGYEQYF.